This T cell receptor (beta chain) was retrieved from a study of shared clonotypes between healthy human individuals. Study results and caveats: An anticipated effect of sequencing depth on clonotype sharing among donors was recognized.

The CDR3 consists of 13 residues. Germline assignment: CDR1 SEHNR and CDR2 FQNEAQ (reference sequence). The V and J ends lost 6 bases and 4 bases respectively, with 10 bases between them. In the case of this clone: Its antigen is not identified.

Over several immunoSEQ plates, each subset's genomic DNA was distributed in even portions. The quantity of DNA used in unsorted PBMC replicate PCRs was roughly 320 ng, corresponding to some 29,000 T cell genomes. The authors' processing: Owing to the provision of junction-only sequences devoid of quality scores by immunoSEQ, filtering differed. The assay was immunoSEQ multiplex PCR, and TCRdb's table has in-frame clones only and misses some. V and J calls and clone size come straight from that table; D and trimming were deduced from the DNA. There are approximately 470,000 clones in the sample; 70% to 85% occur only once, and around 11% lies in the top ten.

This TCR was sampled from a woman aged 40 to 55 in good health. Some clones in this sample may be carry-over from other donors' samples. Material for sequencing was PBMCs. This chain links TRBV7-9 with TRBJ1-5; tentative D call: TRBD1 (6 bases). CDR3 bases: TGTGCCAGCAGTTTGACAGGTAATCAGCCCCAGCATTTT. It translates to CASSLTGNQPQHF. Looking up the rest from reference TRBV7-9 and TRBJ1-5 gives the full variable domain: DTGVSQNPRHKITKRGQNVTFRCDPISEHNRLYWYRQTLGQGPEFLTYFQNEAQLEKSRLLSDRFSAERPKGSFSTLEIQRTEQGDSAMYLCASSLTGNQPQHFGDGTRLSIL.